This T cell receptor (beta chain) was captured by sequencing in a study of blood T cell repertoires in COVID-19. Source study methods: Reference gene primers were amplified, and this amplification served to estimate nucleated cell counts. The data were produced by immunoSEQ multiplex PCR, yet TCRdb's version contains in-frame clones alone and is incomplete. That table furnishes V, J and clone size, whereas the DNA furnished D and trimming. The sample holds 250,000 to 350,000 clones, about 90% seen once. Notes on this clone: Germline and junction disagree at one end, which may indicate a read error.

Individuals drawn from some 25 US areas were roughly 18 to 89 years old. The CDR3 loop spans 15 amino acids. Germline CDR1 LNHNV, CDR2 YYDKDF (reference sequence). The V and J genes are TRBV15 and TRBJ1-1, with TRBD1 matching 10 bases. The sequenced material came from PBMCs or T cells enriched from blood (not recorded which). This TCR derives from a woman aged 25 to 39 who had recovered from COVID-19. The CDR3 region has the DNA TGTGCCACCAGCGGAGACAGGGGGCCGGACACTGAAGCTTTCTTT. Residues: CATSGDRGPDTEAFF.